This TCR beta chain was found in a study of blood T cell repertoires in COVID-19. Assay: immunoSEQ multiplex PCR; the TCRdb copy retains only in-frame clones and omits some. This sample has over 200,000 clones, with more than 85% found just once. CDR1 is SGHRS and CDR2 is YFSETQ in the germline V gene. The CDR3 sequence is 13 residues long. V lost 7 bases to trimming and J lost 0 bases; unmatched junction nucleotides: 0. The sequenced sample was peripheral blood. The receptor's source is a man between 40 and 49 years old with active or convalescent COVID-19. The V gene is TRBV5-1, the J gene TRBJ1-4; 7 bases are shared with TRBD1. CDR3 sequence (DNA): TGCGCCAGCCAGGGGGCAACTAATGAAAAACTGTTTTTT. This sequence encodes CASQGATNEKLFF.